Listed below are T cell receptor beta chains from one sample, sequenced in a study of a mutant IDH1 vaccine in newly diagnosed glioma. The protocol was immunoSEQ multiplex PCR, while the TCRdb copy is restricted to in-frame clones and leaves out a portion. This sample has roughly 57,000 clones, with about 89% found just once. Their antigen targets remain unknown. Sequencing used PBMCs, obtained from a glioma patient whose treatment included an IDH1 peptide vaccine. These receptors all come from a man aged 40-50 years with glioma. Both conserved end residues are part of each CDR3. A D gene is named only where the DNA matches it firmly. Clone size is not always given. Where it is, it says once, few, many or a class for expanded clones.

v_call: TRBV15
clone_size: .
d_call: TRBD1
j_call: TRBJ1-6
cdr3_aa: CATSRPPGQGYNSPLHF
cdr3_nt: TGTGCCACCAGCAGACCCCCGGGACAGGGGTATAATTCACCCCTCCACTTT

v_call: TRBV10-3
clone_size: .
d_call: .
j_call: TRBJ2-7
cdr3_aa: CAISMDTSYEQYF
cdr3_nt: TGTGCCATCAGTATGGACACCTCCTACGAGCAGTACTTC

v_call: TRBV10-3
clone_size: .
d_call: .
j_call: TRBJ2-7
cdr3_aa: CAISEGRYEQYF
cdr3_nt: TGTGCCATCAGTGAGGGACGCTACGAGCAGTACTTC

v_call: TRBV7-2
clone_size: .
d_call: .
j_call: TRBJ1-1
cdr3_aa: CASSFLWGGGTEAFF
cdr3_nt: TGTGCCAGCAGCTTTTTGTGGGGAGGGGGCACTGAAGCTTTCTTT

v_call: TRBV6-5
clone_size: .
d_call: .
j_call: TRBJ1-5
cdr3_aa: CASSYSRHSNQPQHF
cdr3_nt: TGTGCCAGCAGTTACTCGAGGCATAGCAATCAGCCCCAGCATTTT

v_call: TRBV28
clone_size: .
d_call: .
j_call: TRBJ2-7
cdr3_aa: CASSPISRAEQYF
cdr3_nt: TGTGCCAGCAGTCCCATATCCCGGGCCGAGCAGTACTTC

v_call: TRBV11-2
clone_size: .
d_call: .
j_call: TRBJ2-2
cdr3_aa: CASSLRGVDTGELFF
cdr3_nt: TGTGCCAGCAGCTTAAGGGGAGTCGACACCGGGGAGCTGTTTTTT

v_call: TRBV28
clone_size: .
d_call: .
j_call: TRBJ2-7
cdr3_aa: CASGSPYEQYF
cdr3_nt: TGTGCCAGCGGCAGCCCCTACGAGCAGTACTTC

v_call: TRBV4-2
clone_size: few
d_call: .
j_call: TRBJ1-5
cdr3_aa: CASSHLVSNQPQHF
cdr3_nt: TGTGCCAGCAGCCACCTTGTTAGCAATCAGCCCCAGCATTTT

v_call: TRBV10-3
clone_size: .
d_call: .
j_call: TRBJ2-7
cdr3_aa: CAISDVPGVTYEQYF
cdr3_nt: TGTGCCATCAGTGATGTCCCCGGTGTTACCTACGAGCAGTACTTC

v_call: TRBV6-6
clone_size: .
d_call: TRBD1
j_call: TRBJ1-1
cdr3_aa: CASSSRDRALNTEAFF
cdr3_nt: TGTGCCAGCAGTTCTCGGGACAGGGCTCTGAACACTGAAGCTTTCTTT

v_call: TRBV7-9
clone_size: .
d_call: .
j_call: TRBJ2-1
cdr3_aa: CASSPGQRKEFF
cdr3_nt: TGTGCCAGCAGCCCTGGACAGAGAAAGGAGTTCTTC

v_call: TRBV7-2
clone_size: .
d_call: .
j_call: TRBJ1-1
cdr3_aa: CASSRSRTANTEAFF
cdr3_nt: TGTGCCAGCAGCCGCAGCAGGACAGCGAACACTGAAGCTTTCTTT

v_call: TRBV4-1
clone_size: once
d_call: .
j_call: TRBJ1-3
cdr3_aa: CASSQDGKGGSGNTIYF
cdr3_nt: TGCGCCAGCAGCCAAGACGGAAAGGGCGGTTCTGGAAACACCATATATTTT

v_call: TRBV11-2
clone_size: .
d_call: .
j_call: TRBJ2-7
cdr3_aa: CASSLTGVYEQYF
cdr3_nt: TGTGCCAGCAGCTTGACTGGAGTATACGAGCAGTACTTC

v_call: TRBV6-1
clone_size: .
d_call: .
j_call: TRBJ2-5
cdr3_aa: CASSELLGVWETQYF
cdr3_nt: TGTGCCAGCAGTGAATTGTTAGGGGTTTGGGAGACCCAGTACTTC

v_call: TRBV5-1
clone_size: .
d_call: TRBD2
j_call: TRBJ2-3
cdr3_aa: CASSSGLAGVVISTDTQYF
cdr3_nt: TGCGCCAGCAGCTCGGGACTAGCGGGGGTAGTTATTAGCACAGATACGCAGTATTTT

v_call: TRBV4-2
clone_size: .
d_call: .
j_call: TRBJ1-6
cdr3_aa: CASSQGSLASSYNSPLHF
cdr3_nt: TGTGCCAGCAGCCAAGGAAGTCTCGCGAGCTCCTATAATTCACCCCTCCACTTT

v_call: TRBV6-5
clone_size: once
d_call: .
j_call: TRBJ1-1
cdr3_aa: CASSYPTVTEAFF
cdr3_nt: TGTGCCAGCAGTTACCCGACAGTCACTGAAGCTTTCTTT

v_call: TRBV18
clone_size: .
d_call: .
j_call: TRBJ2-4
cdr3_aa: CASSHEDIQYF
cdr3_nt: TGTGCCAGCTCACATGAGGACATTCAGTACTTC

v_call: TRBV27
clone_size: .
d_call: .
j_call: TRBJ2-3
cdr3_aa: CASSLSQGGADTQYF
cdr3_nt: TGTGCCAGCAGTTTATCCCAGGGGGGAGCAGATACGCAGTATTTT

v_call: TRBV7-6
clone_size: .
d_call: .
j_call: TRBJ2-6
cdr3_aa: CASSSPEANVLTF
cdr3_nt: TGTGCCAGCAGCTCACCAGAGGCCAACGTCCTGACTTTC

v_call: TRBV30
clone_size: .
d_call: TRBD2
j_call: TRBJ2-5
cdr3_aa: CAWRSSGGQETQYF
cdr3_nt: TGTGCCTGGAGGTCCTCGGGGGGCCAAGAGACCCAGTACTTC

v_call: TRBV13
clone_size: once
d_call: .
j_call: TRBJ1-3
cdr3_aa: CASSLRSISGNTIYF
cdr3_nt: TGTGCCAGCAGCCTGAGGTCCATCTCTGGAAACACCATATATTTT

v_call: TRBV28
clone_size: once
d_call: TRBD1
j_call: TRBJ1-1
cdr3_aa: CASSYPGTGGRTEAFF
cdr3_nt: TGTGCCAGCAGTTACCCGGGGACAGGGGGCCGAACTGAAGCTTTCTTT

v_call: TRBV30
clone_size: once
d_call: .
j_call: TRBJ1-5
cdr3_aa: CAWSARQVGQPQHF
cdr3_nt: TGTGCCTGGAGTGCCAGACAGGTCGGTCAGCCCCAGCATTTT

v_call: TRBV28
clone_size: few
d_call: TRBD1
j_call: TRBJ2-7
cdr3_aa: CASSPGQDFYEQYF
cdr3_nt: TGTGCCAGCAGTCCAGGACAGGACTTCTACGAGCAGTACTTC

v_call: TRBV6-1
clone_size: once
d_call: .
j_call: TRBJ1-5
cdr3_aa: CASSTWRGGNQPQHF
cdr3_nt: TGTGCCAGCAGTACGTGGAGGGGAGGCAATCAGCCCCAGCATTTT

v_call: TRBV5-1
clone_size: .
d_call: .
j_call: TRBJ2-5
cdr3_aa: CASSLYGGPQETQYF
cdr3_nt: TGCGCCAGCAGCTTGTATGGGGGGCCTCAAGAGACCCAGTACTTC

v_call: TRBV4-1
clone_size: .
d_call: .
j_call: TRBJ2-5
cdr3_aa: CASSQAPPETQYF
cdr3_nt: TGCGCCAGCAGCCAAGCCCCCCCGGAGACCCAGTACTTC

v_call: TRBV19
clone_size: .
d_call: .
j_call: TRBJ1-3
cdr3_aa: CASRGDLVGNTIYF
cdr3_nt: TGTGCCAGTAGGGGGGATCTTGTTGGAAACACCATATATTTT

v_call: TRBV6-5
clone_size: .
d_call: .
j_call: TRBJ2-7
cdr3_aa: CASGQGDYEQYF
cdr3_nt: TGTGCCAGCGGGCAGGGCGACTACGAGCAGTACTTC

v_call: TRBV7-8
clone_size: .
d_call: TRBD2
j_call: TRBJ2-1
cdr3_aa: CASSLVRRELAHEQFF
cdr3_nt: TGTGCCAGCAGCTTGGTTCGGCGGGAGCTGGCCCATGAGCAGTTCTTC

v_call: TRBV4-3
clone_size: once
d_call: TRBD1
j_call: TRBJ2-7
cdr3_aa: CASSQAIRDRPYEQYF
cdr3_nt: TGCGCCAGCAGCCAAGCGATCCGGGACAGGCCCTACGAGCAGTACTTC

v_call: TRBV28
clone_size: .
d_call: .
j_call: TRBJ1-3
cdr3_aa: CASSLRRNTIYF
cdr3_nt: TGTGCCAGCAGTTTAAGGAGAAACACCATATATTTT

v_call: TRBV2
clone_size: .
d_call: .
j_call: TRBJ1-2
cdr3_aa: CAPGSYTF
cdr3_nt: TGTGCCCCGGGGAGCTACACCTTC

v_call: TRBV28
clone_size: .
d_call: .
j_call: TRBJ1-2
cdr3_aa: CASSSPRTVHGYTF
cdr3_nt: TGTGCCAGCAGTTCCCCCCGGACAGTTCATGGCTACACCTTC

v_call: TRBV7-9
clone_size: .
d_call: TRBD1
j_call: TRBJ1-2
cdr3_aa: CASSLLGQGGGYTF
cdr3_nt: TGTGCCAGCAGCTTACTAGGACAGGGTGGTGGCTACACCTTC

v_call: TRBV5-6
clone_size: .
d_call: .
j_call: TRBJ1-1
cdr3_aa: CASSLSRGPGRTEAFF
cdr3_nt: TGTGCCAGCAGCTTAAGCCGCGGCCCGGGGAGAACTGAAGCTTTCTTT

v_call: TRBV18
clone_size: .
d_call: .
j_call: TRBJ2-6
cdr3_aa: CASSPRGTPTPSGANVLTF
cdr3_nt: TGTGCCAGCTCACCACGGGGGACCCCGACGCCCTCTGGGGCCAACGTCCTGACTTTC

v_call: TRBV10-3
clone_size: .
d_call: .
j_call: TRBJ2-1
cdr3_aa: CAISESLAGSSYNEQFF
cdr3_nt: TGTGCCATCAGTGAGTCTCTGGCGGGGAGCTCCTACAATGAGCAGTTCTTC

v_call: TRBV7-2
clone_size: .
d_call: TRBD1
j_call: TRBJ1-1
cdr3_aa: CASSGQGPGTEAFF
cdr3_nt: TGTGCCAGCAGCGGACAGGGGCCTGGCACTGAAGCTTTCTTT

v_call: TRBV9
clone_size: .
d_call: .
j_call: TRBJ1-1
cdr3_aa: CASSVVTGRNTEAFF
cdr3_nt: TGTGCCAGCAGCGTAGTAACAGGGAGGAACACTGAAGCTTTCTTT

v_call: TRBV27
clone_size: .
d_call: TRBD2
j_call: TRBJ2-5
cdr3_aa: CASSSPSGRASRGEQYF
cdr3_nt: TGTGCCAGCAGTTCTCCTAGCGGGAGGGCTTCCAGGGGGGAGCAGTACTTC

v_call: TRBV11-2
clone_size: .
d_call: TRBD2
j_call: TRBJ2-1
cdr3_aa: CASSSGTSGRKTYNEQFF
cdr3_nt: TGTGCCAGCAGCTCCGGGACTAGCGGGAGGAAAACTTACAATGAGCAGTTCTTC

v_call: TRBV4-3
clone_size: few
d_call: TRBD2
j_call: TRBJ2-2
cdr3_aa: CASSPRTSGANTGELFF
cdr3_nt: TGCGCCAGCAGCCCCCGGACTAGCGGCGCGAACACCGGGGAGCTGTTTTTT

v_call: TRBV6-6
clone_size: .
d_call: .
j_call: TRBJ1-1
cdr3_aa: CASSSSTNTEAFF
cdr3_nt: TGTGCCAGCAGTTCCTCTACAAACACTGAAGCTTTCTTT

v_call: TRBV25-1
clone_size: .
d_call: TRBD1
j_call: TRBJ1-6
cdr3_aa: CASSEYLTGEINSPLHF
cdr3_nt: TGTGCCAGCAGTGAATACTTGACAGGGGAAATTAATTCACCCCTCCACTTT

v_call: TRBV18
clone_size: .
d_call: .
j_call: TRBJ1-2
cdr3_aa: CASSPGFVDYGYTF
cdr3_nt: TGTGCCAGCTCTCCAGGTTTCGTGGACTATGGCTACACCTTC

v_call: TRBV5-4
clone_size: .
d_call: .
j_call: TRBJ2-6
cdr3_aa: CASSDVDSNSGANVLTF
cdr3_nt: TGTGCCAGCAGCGATGTGGACAGTAACTCTGGGGCCAACGTCCTGACTTTC

v_call: TRBV10-2
clone_size: .
d_call: TRBD2
j_call: TRBJ2-3
cdr3_aa: CASRLWTSGATDTQYF
cdr3_nt: TGCGCCAGCAGATTATGGACTAGCGGGGCCACAGATACGCAGTATTTT

v_call: TRBV7-2
clone_size: once
d_call: .
j_call: TRBJ2-3
cdr3_aa: CASSLAVGSTDTQYF
cdr3_nt: TGTGCCAGCAGCTTAGCCGTCGGGAGCACAGATACGCAGTATTTT

v_call: TRBV27
clone_size: .
d_call: .
j_call: TRBJ1-5
cdr3_aa: CASSWDSNQPQHF
cdr3_nt: TGTGCCAGCAGTTGGGACAGCAATCAGCCCCAGCATTTT

v_call: TRBV27
clone_size: once
d_call: TRBD1
j_call: TRBJ2-5
cdr3_aa: CASKGTESSRETQYF
cdr3_nt: TGTGCCAGCAAGGGGACAGAATCATCGCGAGAGACCCAGTACTTC

v_call: TRBV11-3
clone_size: .
d_call: .
j_call: TRBJ2-2
cdr3_aa: CASSLESGGGTGELFF
cdr3_nt: TGTGCCAGCAGCTTAGAATCCGGAGGGGGCACCGGGGAGCTGTTTTTT